This TCR beta chain stems from a study of CD8+CD57+ T cells in acquired aplastic anemia. Study-wide context: Quantities of DNA derived from sorted CD4+ and CD8+ cells averaged 3.2 ug.

This clonotype has ten or more counts. Trimming at V came to 3 bases and at J to 8 bases, leaving 17 bases not matched to a gene. The CDR3 loop spans 17 amino acids. The germline V gene encodes CDR1 DFQATT and CDR2 SNEGSKA (reference sequence). Profiling that covered TCR beta VDJ and CDR3 relied on genomic DNA as its template. TCRdb re-analysed the reads in MiXCR, keeping a single row per CDR3 protein. The repertoire holds 210,000 or so distinct CDR3 sequences, with roughly 53% as singletons. By flow cytometry, patients selected for sequencing had shown an expansion of CD8+CD57+ cells. Sequencing was done on a sample of sorted CD4+, CD8+, or CD8+CD57+ T cells (not recorded which) from PBMCs. This rearrangement joins TRBV20-1 to TRBJ2-1; 9 bases map to TRBD2. This clonotype was obtained from a human donor with aplastic anemia. Written as DNA, the CDR3 is TGCAGTGCTAGTCCCCTCGCCGGGACTAGCAAAAGCGATGAGCAGTTCTTC. This sequence encodes CSASPLAGTSKSDEQFF.